This T cell receptor beta chain was identified in a study of Graves' ophthalmopathy and Graves' hyperthyroidism. The CDR3 has 14 residues. V gave up 2 bases and J gave up 5 bases; unmatched junction bases: 6. The germline CDR1 and CDR2 sequences are MNHEY and SVGAGI. Amplification of TCR beta CDR3 regions used RNA transcripts. HTBI primers served in a first-round RT-PCR, which a second-round multiplex PCR followed. TCRdb processed the multiplex PCR reads anew with MiXCR; each CDR3 protein has one entry. The table includes around 1,000,000 distinct CDR3 sequences, approximately 35% detected once. This clonotype was seen a handful of times.

The sequence was collected from an adult man with Graves' hyperthyroidism. Material for sequencing was peripheral blood or thyroid tissue (not recorded which). The chain combines TRBV6-5 with TRBJ2-7; 7 nucleotides line up with TRBD2. The CDR3 DNA follows: TGTGCCAGCAGTTACGGGAGGGGTGGTCACGAGCAGTACTTC. This sequence encodes CASSYGRGGHEQYF.